Below, 18 T cell receptor beta chains from the same sample are listed, as sequenced in a study of cytomegalovirus exposure and HLA in healthy donors. In the PCR, 60 Vbeta and 13 Jbeta primers were used. The protocol was immunoSEQ multiplex PCR, while the TCRdb copy is restricted to in-frame clones and leaves out a portion. The repertoire holds under 250,000 clones, with about 80% as singletons. The sequencing input was PBMCs. The receptors shown here come from a male donor in good health and CMV-seronegative.

The V and J genes are TRBV5-4 and TRBJ2-3, with D possibly being TRBD2 (5 bases). Germline CDR1 and CDR2: SGHNT and YYREEE (reference sequence). V gave up 0 bases and J gave up 5 bases, with 16 bases separating them. CDR3 length equals 16 residues. For the CDR3, the DNA is TGTGCCAGCAGCTTGGCCGGGATCGCCCGAGGAGATACGCAGTATTTT. Encoded protein: CASSLAGIARGDTQYF.

The V and J genes are TRBV4-1 and TRBJ2-2; TRBD2 matches 7 bases. The junction had 6 bases not matched to a gene; V was cut back by 0 bases and J by 5 bases. Germline V gene lookup returns CDR1 MGHRA and CDR2 YSYEKL. CDR3 length: 16 residues. The CDR3 reads CASSQDGGSGTGELFF. The CDR3 region has the DNA TGCGCCAGCAGCCAAGATGGCGGGAGTGGAACCGGGGAGCTGTTTTTT.

The J gene is TRBJ2-7, the V gene TRBV27; possibly TRBD2 for D (6 bases). The V gene's germline CDR1 is MNHEY and CDR2 SMNVEV (reference sequence). V gave up 3 bases and J gave up 5 bases, with 14 bases separating them. The CDR3 is made up of 14 amino acids. CDR3 loop: CASSLSREHHEQYF. CDR3 DNA: TGTGCCAGCAGTTTGTCCCGGGAGCATCACGAGCAGTACTTC.

The chain uses TRBV9 and TRBJ1-1; D call uncertain. From germline, CDR1 is SGDLS and CDR2 YYNGEE. Trimming stripped 0 bases from V and 0 bases from J, with 6 bases between. The CDR3 contains 14 residues. The CDR3 nucleotides are TGTGCCAGCAGCGTAGTCAGTATGAACACTGAAGCTTTCTTT. It specifies CASSVVSMNTEAFF.

V and J are TRBV5-1 and TRBJ1-1; the match to TRBD1 covers 7 bases. CDR3 length equals 15 residues. V shed 4 bases and J 5 bases; nucleotides not matched to a gene: 11. Germline CDR1 SGHRS, CDR2 YFSETQ. The CDR3: CASSKTGSVETEAFF. CDR3 DNA: TGCGCCAGCAGCAAGACAGGGTCGGTTGAGACTGAAGCTTTCTTT.

This chain connects TRBV5-4 to TRBJ2-1; 10 nucleotides align to TRBD2. CDR1 is SGHNT, CDR2 YYREEE, per germline (reference sequence). J lost 7 bases, V lost 5 bases, and 9 bases had no gene match. CDR3 length: 15 residues. This CDR3 is CASSSPSGSGNEQFF. The CDR3 coding sequence is TGTGCCAGCAGTTCCCCTAGCGGGAGCGGGAATGAGCAGTTCTTC. The full variable domain, rest sourced from reference TRBV5-4 and TRBJ2-1, is ETGVTQSPTHLIKTRGQQVTLRCSSQSGHNTVSWYQQALGQGPQFIFQYYREEENGRGNFPPRFSGLQFPNYSSELNVNALELDDSALYLCASSSPSGSGNEQFFGPGTRLTVL.

This chain joins TRBV7-9 and TRBJ1-4; no reliable D call. CDR1 is SEHNR, CDR2 FQNEAQ, per germline (reference sequence). This CDR3 is 15 amino acids long. The V end lost 5 bases, the J end lost 4 bases, and 14 bases lay between the germline ends. CDR3 loop: CASSPTPGLNEKLFF. CDR3 DNA sequence: TGTGCCAGCAGCCCCACCCCCGGACTTAATGAAAAACTGTTTTTT. Full variable domain (remainder filled in from reference TRBV7-9 and TRBJ1-4): DTGVSQNPRHKITKRGQNVTFRCDPISEHNRLYWYRQTLGQGPEFLTYFQNEAQLEKSRLLSDRFSAERPKGSFSTLEIQRTEQGDSAMYLCASSPTPGLNEKLFFGSGTQLSVL.

The V call is TRBV19, the J call TRBJ2-2, with TRBD2 matching over 10 bases. In germline, CDR1 is LNHDA, CDR2 SQIVND (reference sequence). This CDR3 has 15 amino acids. After removal of 6 bases from V and 5 bases from J, the junction contained 6 bases not matched to a gene. The CDR3, as DNA: TGTGCCAGTAGGCTAGCGGGAGTAAGGACCGGGGAGCTGTTTTTT. Translated: CASRLAGVRTGELFF.

This clone occurred a few times. This chain connects TRBV25-1 to TRBJ1-1; maybe TRBD1 (5 bases). The CDR3 runs to 15 residues. From germline, CDR1 is MGHDK and CDR2 SYGVNS. Trimming shortened V by 3 bases and J by 0 bases, and 11 bases separated the two germline ends. The DNA of the CDR3 is TGTGCCAGCAGTGAGGGGGGTCAGCTGAACACTGAAGCTTTCTTT. Translated: CASSEGGQLNTEAFF.

The V and J genes are TRBV9 and TRBJ1-4; perhaps TRBD1 as D (6 bases). In germline, CDR1 is SGDLS, CDR2 YYNGEE. The length of the CDR3 is 14 residues. Trimming shortened V by 0 bases and J by 4 bases, and 7 bases separated the two germline ends. The CDR3, as DNA: TGTGCCAGCAGCGTAGCACAGGGTAATGAAAAACTGTTTTTT. It translates to CASSVAQGNEKLFF.

J is TRBJ2-2 and V is TRBV7-2, with D possibly being TRBD1 (6 bases). V dropped 4 bases and J dropped 2 bases, with 14 bases sitting between them. The germline V gene has CDR1 SGHTA and CDR2 FQGNSA. The CDR3 covers 16 residues. The CDR3, as DNA: TGTGCCAGCAGCTCCCGACTACAGGGAAACACCGGGGAGCTGTTTTTT. Its protein product is CASSSRLQGNTGELFF. Supplemented by reference TRBV7-2 and TRBJ2-2, the full variable domain reads GAGVSQSPSNKVTEKGKDVELRCDPISGHTALYWYRQSLGQGLEFLIYFQGNSAPDKSGLPSDRFSAERTGGSVSTLTIQRTQQEDSAVYLCASSSRLQGNTGELFFGEGSRLTVL.

The chain recombines TRBV6-6 with TRBJ2-5; 9 bases map to TRBD1. This CDR3 has 15 residues. Germline V gene sequence: CDR1 MNHNY, CDR2 SVGAGI (reference sequence). The trim removed 4 bases at V and 2 bases at J, leaving 5 bases unmatched. This CDR3 is CASSWGQGPQETQYF. The CDR3, as DNA: TGTGCCAGCAGTTGGGGACAGGGCCCTCAAGAGACCCAGTACTTC.

The chain joins TRBV15 to TRBJ1-3; TRBD1 is a possible D gene (5 bases). The ends were cut back, 5 bases at V and 2 bases at J, with 13 bases in the middle. Germline V lookup: CDR1 LNHNV, CDR2 YYDKDF (reference sequence). This CDR3 is 15 amino acids long. CDR3 protein: CATSYSPGTGNTIYF. The CDR3 bases are TGTGCCACCAGCTATAGCCCAGGGACTGGAAACACCATATATTTT.

The chain joins TRBV4-3 to TRBJ2-7; 9 bases agree with TRBD1. The V gene end was trimmed by 3 bases and the J gene end by 5 bases; junction bases not matched to a gene: 5. CDR1 is LGHNA, CDR2 YSLEER, per germline. This CDR3 is 14 amino acids long. CDR3 residues: CASSQGQGWDEQYF. The CDR3 region has the DNA TGCGCCAGCAGCCAGGGACAGGGTTGGGACGAGCAGTACTTC.

This chain connects TRBV7-2 to TRBJ1-1; no definite D call. V lost 0 bases to trimming and J lost 7 bases, with 9 bases between them. Germline loops: CDR1 SGHTA, CDR2 FQGNSA. This CDR3 spans 13 amino acids. CDR3 DNA sequence: TGTGCCAGCAGCTTAGCAGGGAGAAGTGAAGCTTTCTTT. Translating gives CASSLAGRSEAFF.

This clone was detected only a few times. J is TRBJ2-2 and V is TRBV11-1; TRBD1 matches at 8 bases. J gave up 5 bases and V 5 bases, and 7 bases lay outside the gene matches. Germline V CDR1 and CDR2: SGHAT, FQDESV (reference sequence). CDR3 size: 15 residues. In nucleotides, the CDR3 is TGTGCCAGCAGCCCATTAACAGGGGGAACCGGGGAGCTGTTTTTT. This sequence encodes CASSPLTGGTGELFF.

This chain joins TRBV5-4 and TRBJ1-6; D uncertain. V shed 1 base and J shed 0 bases, with 8 bases lying between them. Germline assignment: CDR1 SGHNT and CDR2 YYREEE (reference sequence). The CDR3 runs 16 residues. CDR3 in amino acids: CASSLLASSYNSPLHF. CDR3 DNA sequence: TGTGCCAGCAGCTTGTTAGCAAGCTCCTATAATTCACCCCTCCACTTT.

This rearrangement joins TRBV11-3 to TRBJ2-3, with 8 bases identical to TRBD2. The trim removed 5 bases at V and 3 bases at J, leaving 10 bases unmatched. The CDR3 consists of 16 residues. Germline loops: CDR1 SGHNT, CDR2 YENEEA. CDR3 sequence (DNA): TGTGCCAGCAGCCCCCCCGGGAGGGAACCAACAGATACGCAGTATTTT. It codes for CASSPPGREPTDTQYF.